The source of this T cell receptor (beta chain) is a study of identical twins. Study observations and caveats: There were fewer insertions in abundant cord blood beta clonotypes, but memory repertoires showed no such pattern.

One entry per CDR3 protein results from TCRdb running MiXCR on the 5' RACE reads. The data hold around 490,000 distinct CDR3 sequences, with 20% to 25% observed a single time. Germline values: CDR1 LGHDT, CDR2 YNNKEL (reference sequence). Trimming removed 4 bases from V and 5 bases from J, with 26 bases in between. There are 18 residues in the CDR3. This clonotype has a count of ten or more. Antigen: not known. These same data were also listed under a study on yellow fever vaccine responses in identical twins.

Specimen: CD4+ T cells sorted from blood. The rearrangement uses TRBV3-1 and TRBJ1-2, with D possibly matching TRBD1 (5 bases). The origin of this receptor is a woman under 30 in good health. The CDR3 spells CASSLNRDYNHPSYGYTF. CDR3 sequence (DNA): TGTGCCAGCAGCCTAAACCGGGACTACAACCACCCCAGTTATGGCTACACCTTC.